The entry below describes one T cell receptor (beta chain). This sample is part of a study of blood T cell repertoires in COVID-19. Background on the study: T cells, B-cell-depleted T cells, or PBMCs supplied cDNA or gDNA.

The study recruited people aged 18 to 89 years across about 25 US areas. Cohort allocation depended upon clinical history that participants reported. Germline CDR1 is SEHNR and CDR2 is FQNEAQ (reference sequence). This CDR3 spans 17 amino acids. The V segment lost 6 bases and the J segment 3 bases; nucleotides outside the gene matches: 11. Libraries were prepared by immunoSEQ multiplex PCR; TCRdb keeps only in-frame clonotypes and omits some of them. This sample yields fewer than 400,000 clones, of which over 75% are seen a single time; 2.2% belongs to the top ten. Sample: PBMCs or T cells enriched from blood (not recorded which). The V call is TRBV7-9, the J call TRBJ2-2; TRBD1 agrees at 9 bases. The sequence was obtained from a man aged 25-45 years who had recovered from COVID-19. The CDR3 region has the DNA TGTGCCAGCAGGCTGGGGTACGGGGACAGGGACACCGGGGAGCTGTTTTTT. Translation: CASRLGYGDRDTGELFF.